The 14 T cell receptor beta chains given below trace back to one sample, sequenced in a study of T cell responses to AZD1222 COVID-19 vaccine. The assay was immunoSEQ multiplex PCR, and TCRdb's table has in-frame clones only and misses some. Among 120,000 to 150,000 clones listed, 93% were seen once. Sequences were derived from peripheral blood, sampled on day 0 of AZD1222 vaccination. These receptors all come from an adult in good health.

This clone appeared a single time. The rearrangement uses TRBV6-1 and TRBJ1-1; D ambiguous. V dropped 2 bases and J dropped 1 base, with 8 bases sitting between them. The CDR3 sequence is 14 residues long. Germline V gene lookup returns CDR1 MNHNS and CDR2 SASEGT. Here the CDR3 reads CASSERVPNTEAFF. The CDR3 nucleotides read TGTGCCAGCAGTGAAAGGGTTCCGAACACTGAAGCTTTCTTT.

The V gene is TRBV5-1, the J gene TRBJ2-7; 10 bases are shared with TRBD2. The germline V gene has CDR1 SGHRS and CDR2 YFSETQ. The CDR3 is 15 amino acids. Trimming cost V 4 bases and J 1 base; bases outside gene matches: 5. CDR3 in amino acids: CASSPGLARSYEQYF. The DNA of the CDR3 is TGCGCCAGCAGCCCGGGACTAGCGCGTTCCTACGAGCAGTACTTC.

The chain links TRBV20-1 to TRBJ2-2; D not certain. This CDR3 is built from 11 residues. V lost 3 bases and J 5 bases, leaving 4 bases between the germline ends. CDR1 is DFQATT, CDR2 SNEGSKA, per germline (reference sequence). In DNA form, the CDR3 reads TGCAGTGCTAGGGGGACCGGGGAGCTGTTTTTT. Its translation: CSARGTGELFF.

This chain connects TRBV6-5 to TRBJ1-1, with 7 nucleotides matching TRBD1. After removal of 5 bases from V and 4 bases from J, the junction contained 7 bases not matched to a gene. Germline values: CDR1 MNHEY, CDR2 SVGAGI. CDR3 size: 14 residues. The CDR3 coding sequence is TGTGCCAGCAGTCTAGGGGGCGCGAGCACTGAAGCTTTCTTT. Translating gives CASSLGGASTEAFF.

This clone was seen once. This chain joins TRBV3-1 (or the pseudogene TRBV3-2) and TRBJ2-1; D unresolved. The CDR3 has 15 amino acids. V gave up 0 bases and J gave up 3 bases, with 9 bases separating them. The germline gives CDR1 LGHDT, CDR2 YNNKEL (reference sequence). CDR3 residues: CASSQERASYNEQFF. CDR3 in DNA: TGTGCCAGCAGCCAAGAACGTGCCAGCTACAATGAGCAGTTCTTC.

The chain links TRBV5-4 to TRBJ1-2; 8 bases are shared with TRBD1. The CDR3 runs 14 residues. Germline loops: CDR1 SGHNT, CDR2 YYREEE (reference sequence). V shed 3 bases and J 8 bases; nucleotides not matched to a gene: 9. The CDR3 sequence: CASSSDRGLKGYTF. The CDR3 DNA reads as TGTGCCAGCAGCTCCGACAGGGGCTTAAAGGGCTACACCTTC.

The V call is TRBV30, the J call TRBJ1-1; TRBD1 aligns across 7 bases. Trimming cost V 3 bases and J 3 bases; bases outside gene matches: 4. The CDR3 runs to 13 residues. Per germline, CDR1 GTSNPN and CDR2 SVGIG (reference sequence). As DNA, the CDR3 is TGTGCCTGGAGGGGGGACAGTTACACTGAAGCTTTCTTT. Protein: CAWRGDSYTEAFF. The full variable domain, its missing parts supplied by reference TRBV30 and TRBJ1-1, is SQTIHQWPATLVQPVGSPLSLECTVEGTSNPNLYWYRQAAGRGLQLLFYSVGIGQISSEVPQNLSASRPQDRQFILSSKKLLLSDSGFYLCAWRGDSYTEAFFGQGTRLTVV.

Here the CDR3 reads CATSSIQGATDTQYF. The CDR3 nucleotides read TGTGCCACCAGCAGTATACAGGGGGCCACAGATACGCAGTATTTT. The rearrangement uses TRBV15 and TRBJ2-3; 9 bases are shared with TRBD1. Germline lookup yields CDR1 LNHNV and CDR2 YYDKDF (reference sequence). CDR3 length equals 15 residues. Trimming took 3 bases from V and 2 from J; bases not matched to a gene: 3. The full variable domain, completed using reference TRBV15 and TRBJ2-3, is DAMVIQNPRYQVTQFGKPVTLSCSQTLNHNVMYWYQQKSSQAPKLLFHYYDKDFNNEADTPDNFQSRRPNTSFCFLDIRSPGLGDTAMYLCATSSIQGATDTQYFGPGTRLTVL.

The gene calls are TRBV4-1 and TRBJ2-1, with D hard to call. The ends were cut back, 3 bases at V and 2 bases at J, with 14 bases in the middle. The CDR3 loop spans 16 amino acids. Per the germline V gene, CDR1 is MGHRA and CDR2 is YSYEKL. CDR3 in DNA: TGCGCCAGCAGCCATCCCTCGAGGAGCACCTACAATGAGCAGTTCTTC. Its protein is CASSHPSRSTYNEQFF.

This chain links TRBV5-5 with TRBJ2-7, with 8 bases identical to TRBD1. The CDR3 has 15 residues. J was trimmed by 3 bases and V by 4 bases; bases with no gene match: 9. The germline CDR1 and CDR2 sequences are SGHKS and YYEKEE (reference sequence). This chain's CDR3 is CASSMDRDRFYEQYF. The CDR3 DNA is TGTGCCAGCAGCATGGACCGGGACAGGTTCTACGAGCAGTACTTC.

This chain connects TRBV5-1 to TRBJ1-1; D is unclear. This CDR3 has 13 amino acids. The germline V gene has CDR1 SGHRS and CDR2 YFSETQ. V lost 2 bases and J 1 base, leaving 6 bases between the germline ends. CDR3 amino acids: CASSLDTNTEAFF. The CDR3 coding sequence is TGCGCCAGCAGCTTAGACACGAACACTGAAGCTTTCTTT.

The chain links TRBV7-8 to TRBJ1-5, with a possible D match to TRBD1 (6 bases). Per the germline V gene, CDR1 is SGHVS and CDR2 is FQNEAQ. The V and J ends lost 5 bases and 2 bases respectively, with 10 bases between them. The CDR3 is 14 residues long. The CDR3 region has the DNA TGTGCCAGCAGCATCGCAGGGGGCAATCAGCCCCAGCATTTT. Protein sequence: CASSIAGGNQPQHF.

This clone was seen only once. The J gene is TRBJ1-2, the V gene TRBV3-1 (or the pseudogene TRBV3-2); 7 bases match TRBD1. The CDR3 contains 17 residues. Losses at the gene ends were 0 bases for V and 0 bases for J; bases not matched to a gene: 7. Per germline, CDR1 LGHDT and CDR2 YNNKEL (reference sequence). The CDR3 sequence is CASSQDLTGPANYGYTF. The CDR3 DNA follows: TGTGCCAGCAGCCAAGATTTGACAGGGCCCGCTAACTATGGCTACACCTTC.

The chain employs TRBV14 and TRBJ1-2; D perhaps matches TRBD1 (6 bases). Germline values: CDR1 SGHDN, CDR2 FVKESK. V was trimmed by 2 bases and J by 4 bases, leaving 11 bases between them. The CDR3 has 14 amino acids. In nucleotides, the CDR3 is TGTGCCAGCAGCCAAACACAGGGAGGCTATGGCTACACCTTC. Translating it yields CASSQTQGGYGYTF.